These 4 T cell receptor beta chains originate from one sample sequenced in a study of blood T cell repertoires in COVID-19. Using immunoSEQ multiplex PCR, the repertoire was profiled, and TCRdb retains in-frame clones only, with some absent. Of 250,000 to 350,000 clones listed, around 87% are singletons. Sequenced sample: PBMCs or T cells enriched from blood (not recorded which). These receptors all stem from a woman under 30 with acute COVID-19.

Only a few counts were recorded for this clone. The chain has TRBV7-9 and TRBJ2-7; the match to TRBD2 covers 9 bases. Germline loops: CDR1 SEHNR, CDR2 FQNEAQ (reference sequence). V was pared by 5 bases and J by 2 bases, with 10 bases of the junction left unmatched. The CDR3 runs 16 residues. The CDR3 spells CASSQPPAGGPYEQYF. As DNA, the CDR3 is TGTGCCAGCAGCCAGCCACCAGCGGGAGGACCCTACGAGCAGTACTTC.

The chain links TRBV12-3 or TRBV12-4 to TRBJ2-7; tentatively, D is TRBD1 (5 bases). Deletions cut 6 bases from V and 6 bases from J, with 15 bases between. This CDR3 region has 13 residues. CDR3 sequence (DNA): TGTGCCAGCAGCTACCGAACTGACAGCGAGCAGTACTTC. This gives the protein CASSYRTDSEQYF.

This CDR3 is CASSEIGGRAYEQYF. CDR3 DNA: TGTGCCAGCAGTGAAATAGGGGGTCGGGCCTACGAGCAGTACTTC. The gene calls are TRBV6-1 and TRBJ2-7; D is perhaps TRBD1 (6 bases). Germline assignment: CDR1 MNHNS and CDR2 SASEGT. Trimming pared 2 bases from V and 2 bases from J, leaving 13 bases between. The CDR3 runs 15 residues.

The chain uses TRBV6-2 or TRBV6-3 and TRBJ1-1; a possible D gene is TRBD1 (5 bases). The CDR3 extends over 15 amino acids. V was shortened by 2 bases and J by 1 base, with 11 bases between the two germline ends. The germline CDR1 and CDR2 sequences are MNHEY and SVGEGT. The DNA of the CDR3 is TGTGCCAGCAGTTACCACGGACACCAGAACACTGAAGCTTTCTTT. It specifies CASSYHGHQNTEAFF.